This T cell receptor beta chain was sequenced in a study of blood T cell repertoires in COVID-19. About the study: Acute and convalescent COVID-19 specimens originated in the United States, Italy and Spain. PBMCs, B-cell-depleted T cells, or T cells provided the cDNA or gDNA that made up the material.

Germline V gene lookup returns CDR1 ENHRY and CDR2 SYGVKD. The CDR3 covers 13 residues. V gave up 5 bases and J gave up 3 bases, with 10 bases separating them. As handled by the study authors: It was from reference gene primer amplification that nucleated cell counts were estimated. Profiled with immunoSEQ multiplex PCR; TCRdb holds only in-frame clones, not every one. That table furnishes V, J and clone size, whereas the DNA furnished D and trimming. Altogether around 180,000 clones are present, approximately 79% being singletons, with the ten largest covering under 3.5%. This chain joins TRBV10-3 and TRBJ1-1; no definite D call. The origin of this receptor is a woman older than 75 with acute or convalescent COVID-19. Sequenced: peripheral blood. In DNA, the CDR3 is TGTGCCATCAGTCCAAACATCTACACTGAAGCTTTCTTT. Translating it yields CAISPNIYTEAFF.